One sample yielded the 28 T cell receptor beta chains listed below, sequenced in a study of glioma-infiltrating T cells after dendritic cell vaccination. Produced via immunoSEQ multiplex PCR; TCRdb's table is partial and in-frame only. Counted here are approximately 90,000 clones, under 90% occurring once; the ten biggest clones make up 2.5% to 3.5%. This specimen consisted of blood, obtained before dendritic cell vaccination. The receptors were gathered from a human donor with glioblastoma.

The V call is TRBV12-1, the J call TRBJ2-7; TRBD2, the table's D call, was not compared with the DNA. TRBV12-1 is assigned pseudogene status. The CDR3 loop spans 18 amino acids. CDR3 amino acids: CASSPPDSWTSGRKKQYF. The CDR3 coding sequence is TGTGCCAGCAGCCCCCCCGACAGCTGGACTAGCGGGAGAAAAAAGCAGTACTTC.

The chain has TRBV27 and TRBJ2-1; 8 nucleotides agree with TRBD2. Germline trimming cut 2 bases from V and 0 bases from J; bases unmatched to any gene: 12. CDR1 MNHEY and CDR2 SMNVEV come from the germline V gene (reference sequence). The CDR3 has 19 amino acids. CDR3 protein: CASSLRGLAGPISYNEQFF. DNA for the CDR3: TGTGCCAGCAGTTTAAGGGGCCTAGCGGGCCCAATCTCCTACAATGAGCAGTTCTTC.

The V gene is TRBV6-6, the J gene TRBJ2-2; 8 bases agree with TRBD1. The germline V gene has CDR1 MNHNY and CDR2 SVGAGI (reference sequence). The J segment lost 8 bases and the V segment lost 5 bases, leaving 4 bases of the junction unmatched. The CDR3 runs to 13 residues. DNA for the CDR3: TGTGCCAGCAGTGAGACAGGGGTAGGGGAGCTGTTTTTT. Its translation: CASSETGVGELFF.

V gene TRBV11-2 combines with J gene TRBJ2-7, with 7 bases identical to TRBD1. V dropped 5 bases and J dropped 2; count of bases not matched to a gene: 9. The CDR3 length is 15 residues. CDR1 SGHAT and CDR2 FQNNGV come from the germline V gene. The CDR3 protein is CASSPHRQGTYEQYF. CDR3 coding DNA: TGTGCCAGCAGCCCCCACCGACAGGGTACCTACGAGCAGTACTTC.

A remark on this clone: The junction shows a germline mismatch at one end, possibly a read error. V usage is TRBV7-7 and J usage is TRBJ2-2; no reliable D call. Germline loops: CDR1 SSHAT, CDR2 FNYEAQ (reference sequence). This CDR3 contains 12 residues. This CDR3 is CASSLDSFELFF. The DNA for the CDR3 is TGTGCTAGCAGCTTAGACTCCTTCGAGCTGTTTTTT.

This chain joins TRBV6-1 and TRBJ1-5, with D possibly being TRBD1 (6 bases). Germline V gives CDR1 MNHNS, CDR2 SASEGT. Trimming removed 2 bases at V and 0 bases at J, with 8 bases between. The CDR3 is made up of 15 amino acids. CDR3 bases: TGTGCCAGCAGTGAAAACAGGGCTAGCAATCAGCCCCAGCATTTT. Protein sequence: CASSENRASNQPQHF.

J is TRBJ2-5 and V is TRBV7-3, with a possible D match to TRBD1 (5 bases). Germline CDR1 is SGHTA and CDR2 is FQGTGA. Between the trimmed V and J ends, which lost 2 bases and 1 base, there was a span of 11 bases. The CDR3 loop spans 15 amino acids. The CDR3 DNA reads as TGTGCCAGCAGCTTAGTTCCAGGGTCCCAAGAGACCCAGTACTTC. It encodes CASSLVPGSQETQYF.

This clone is a singleton in its sample. The genes are TRBV27 and TRBJ2-5, with no clear D. In germline, CDR1 is MNHEY, CDR2 SMNVEV (reference sequence). V shed 9 bases and J shed 6 bases, with 17 bases lying between them. CDR3 length: 13 amino acids. CDR3: CARTNRVRKTQYF. Here the CDR3 DNA reads TGTGCCAGAACGAACCGGGTAAGGAAGACCCAGTACTTC.

The table lists this clone with a count of one. The V call is TRBV9, the J call TRBJ1-5; D may be TRBD1 (5 bases). CDR1 is SGDLS, CDR2 YYNGEE, per germline. V lost 5 bases to trimming and J lost 5 bases, with 14 bases between them. This CDR3 spans 14 amino acids. The CDR3 DNA is TGTGCCAGCAGTTCGAGCAGGGCAGATCAGCCCCAGCATTTT. Protein: CASSSSRADQPQHF.

The chain recombines TRBV5-1 with TRBJ1-1, with D unresolved. The CDR3 runs to 16 residues. Germline CDR1 reads SGHRS; CDR2 reads YFSETQ. Trimming left V 5 bases short and J 1 base short, with 18 bases between. CDR3 DNA: TGCGCCAGCAGGCGGGTTATCGGACGGCCGAACACTGAAGCTTTCTTT. Its protein product is CASRRVIGRPNTEAFF.

The DNA of the CDR3 is TGTGCCAGCAGCCTCCGGGACAGGGCGTACGAGCAGTACTTC. Translating gives CASSLRDRAYEQYF. The chain is built from TRBV11-3 and TRBJ2-7; 9 nucleotides line up with TRBD1. The CDR3 has 14 amino acids. The V gene's germline CDR1 is SGHNT and CDR2 YENEEA. Losses at the gene ends were 5 bases for V and 4 bases for J; bases not matched to a gene: 6.

The chain is built from TRBV4-1 and TRBJ1-5; D unresolved. V shed 3 bases and J shed 1 base, with 7 bases lying between them. Germline CDR1 reads MGHRA; CDR2 reads YSYEKL. The CDR3 loop spans 14 amino acids. The CDR3 region is CASSHPVSNQPQHF. The CDR3 DNA reads as TGCGCCAGCAGCCACCCAGTCAGCAATCAGCCCCAGCATTTT.

This sequence joins TRBV2 and TRBJ2-1; D is perhaps TRBD2 (6 bases). Germline V gives CDR1 SNHLY, CDR2 FYNNEI. V lost 6 bases and J 0 bases, leaving 12 bases between the germline ends. This CDR3 has 15 amino acids. The CDR3 DNA follows: TGTGCCAGCAGAGGTTCGGGGGTCTCCTACAATGAGCAGTTCTTC. Encoded protein: CASRGSGVSYNEQFF.

V usage is TRBV29-1 and J usage is TRBJ1-2, with 8 bases that match TRBD1. CDR1 and CDR2 (germline): SQVTM, ANQGSEA. J gave up 4 bases and V 7 bases, and 5 bases lay outside the gene matches. CDR3 length: 12 residues. In nucleotides, the CDR3 is TGCAGCGAATGGACAGGGCCCTATGGCTACACCTTC. It specifies CSEWTGPYGYTF.

CDR3 nucleotide sequence: TGTGCCAGCAGCACCGAGACAGGGGCAGCGACTGAAGCTTTCTTT. Translation: CASSTETGAATEAFF. The rearrangement links TRBV5-4 to TRBJ1-1; 8 positions match TRBD1. Trimming cost V 4 bases and J 5 bases; bases outside gene matches: 10. Germline CDR1 and CDR2: SGHNT and YYREEE (reference sequence). CDR3 length equals 15 residues.

The gene calls are TRBV5-1 and TRBJ1-1; D call uncertain. Germline assignment: CDR1 SGHRS and CDR2 YFSETQ. The germline V and J ends were trimmed by 0 bases and 0 bases, with 3 bases remaining between them. CDR3 length equals 13 residues. In DNA form, the CDR3 reads TGCGCCAGCAGCTTGGCGGTGAACACTGAAGCTTTCTTT. Translated, it gives CASSLAVNTEAFF.

A few counts support this clone. The V call is TRBV23-1, the J call TRBJ2-3; 7 bases fit TRBD2. TRBV23-1 is labeled an ORF, and its function is uncertain. This CDR3 comprises 12 residues. With V trimmed by 8 bases and J by 14 bases, 13 bases remained unmatched. The CDR3 is CASSIGGGWRYF. In nucleotides, the CDR3 is TGCGCCAGCTCGATTGGGGGGGGTTGGAGGTATTTT.

V gene TRBV11-2 combines with J gene TRBJ2-7; 9 bases line up with TRBD2. Germline assignment: CDR1 SGHAT and CDR2 FQNNGV. This CDR3 is 14 amino acids long. The V and J ends lost 5 bases and 6 bases, in that order; junction bases with no gene match: 8. DNA of the CDR3: TGTGCCAGCAGCCCCGGGGCTAGCGGGACCGAGCAGTACTTC. Translated, it gives CASSPGASGTEQYF.

The V call is TRBV15, the J call TRBJ2-5; 7 bases are a match to TRBD2. Germline V gives CDR1 LNHNV, CDR2 YYDKDF (reference sequence). The junction had 18 bases not matched to a gene; V was cut back by 8 bases and J by 3 bases. The CDR3 contains 17 residues. The CDR3: CATGGEGSPPFKETQYF. The CDR3 DNA is TGTGCCACCGGTGGGGAGGGGTCCCCCCCCTTTAAAGAGACCCAGTACTTC. Full variable domain (outside the CDR3, taken from reference TRBV15 and TRBJ2-5): DAMVIQNPRYQVTQFGKPVTLSCSQTLNHNVMYWYQQKSSQAPKLLFHYYDKDFNNEADTPDNFQSRRPNTSFCFLDIRSPGLGDTAMYLCATGGEGSPPFKETQYFGPGTRLLVL.

The chain uses TRBV9 and TRBJ1-5, with 7 positions matching TRBD1. There are 14 residues in the CDR3. The germline V gene has CDR1 SGDLS and CDR2 YYNGEE. V gave up 0 bases and J gave up 5 bases; unmatched junction bases: 2. CDR3 in amino acids: CASSVVGGDQPQHF. The CDR3 nucleotides are TGTGCCAGCAGCGTAGTAGGGGGCGATCAGCCCCAGCATTTT.

The chain uses TRBV19 and TRBJ1-3; no reliable D call. This CDR3 contains 14 residues. CDR1 is LNHDA, CDR2 SQIVND, per germline (reference sequence). V lost 7 bases to trimming and J lost 0 bases, with 10 bases between them. The CDR3 here is CASISVNSGNTIYF. CDR3 sequence (DNA): TGTGCCAGTATATCAGTGAACTCTGGAAACACCATATATTTT.

The CDR3 protein is CASSPQGIPYGYTF. CDR3 bases: TGTGCCAGTAGTCCTCAGGGTATCCCCTATGGCTACACCTTC. The chain links TRBV19 to TRBJ1-2; possible D gene TRBD1, 5 bases. CDR3 length: 14 amino acids. The V end was cut by 5 bases, the J end by 4 bases, with 14 bases between. CDR1 is LNHDA, CDR2 SQIVND, per germline (reference sequence).

This clone was observed once. The V and J genes are TRBV11-2 and TRBJ1-1; D is unresolved. Deletions cut 3 bases from V and 3 bases from J, with 8 bases between. This CDR3 has 13 residues. Germline lookup yields CDR1 SGHAT and CDR2 FQNNGV. CDR3 region: CASSFGLDTEAFF. The CDR3 coding sequence is TGTGCCAGCAGCTTCGGTCTGGACACTGAAGCTTTCTTT.

The chain employs TRBV6-5 and TRBJ2-7; tentatively, D is TRBD1 (6 bases). V lost 4 bases to trimming and J lost 5 bases, with 21 bases between them. Germline V gene lookup returns CDR1 MNHEY and CDR2 SVGAGI. The CDR3 has 16 amino acids. As DNA, the CDR3 is TGTGCCAGCAGTTCTCAAGGGGCAGGGGAGAGAAACGAGCAGTACTTC. It is translated as CASSSQGAGERNEQYF.

The V and J genes are TRBV28 and TRBJ1-2, with 8 positions matching TRBD1. Germline V CDR1 and CDR2: MDHEN, SYDVKM. V was clipped by 2 bases and J by 2 bases; unmatched bases: 1. This CDR3 has 14 residues. The CDR3 region is CASSLPGGNYGYTF. The CDR3 DNA is TGTGCCAGCAGTTTACCAGGGGGCAACTATGGCTACACCTTC.

This chain uses TRBV27 with TRBJ2-1; no reliable D call. Between the trimmed V and J ends, which lost 8 bases and 8 bases, there was a span of 10 bases. The CDR3 is made up of 11 amino acids. The V gene's germline CDR1 is MNHEY and CDR2 SMNVEV (reference sequence). The DNA of the CDR3 is TGTGCCAGCCGCCTCAGGTATGAGCAGTTCTTC. This encodes CASRLRYEQFF.

J is TRBJ2-7 and V is TRBV29-1; possibly TRBD2 for D (5 bases). In germline, CDR1 is SQVTM, CDR2 ANQGSEA. CDR3 length: 12 residues. V dropped 6 bases and J dropped 3 bases, with 12 bases sitting between them. The CDR3 DNA sequence: TGCAGCGTCCACACGGGGAGCTACGAGCAGTACTTC. It is translated as CSVHTGSYEQYF.

The rearrangement links TRBV7-3 to TRBJ1-1, with D possibly TRBD1 on 6 matching bases. Germline V gene sequence: CDR1 SGHTA, CDR2 FQGTGA. V was trimmed by 5 bases and J by 6 bases, leaving 13 bases between them. The CDR3 consists of 13 residues. CDR3 sequence (DNA): TGTGCCAGCAGCCGGTCAGGGGTGGCTGAAGCTTTCTTT. As protein: CASSRSGVAEAFF.